Sequencing of this T cell receptor (beta chain) was carried out in a study of T-cell memory formation after mild COVID-19. Germline-derived CDR1 and CDR2 are LNHDA and SQIVND (reference sequence). The CDR3 sequence is 14 residues long. V gave up 5 bases and J gave up 1 base, with 11 bases separating them. With constant-segment primers, 5'RACE yielded cDNA libraries of TCR alpha and TCR beta that carried sample barcodes and UMIs. MiXCR was run by TCRdb on the 5' RACE reads, yielding one entry per CDR3 protein. The table includes about 29,000 distinct CDR3 sequences, approximately 16% detected once. This TCR derives from an adult who had mild COVID-19 (a few samples of this study predate the infection). Cell type and time point are not known. Sequencing was performed on PBMCs or a T cell subset sorted from them (not recorded which). V is TRBV19 and J is TRBJ1-1; the D is unclear. This chain's CDR3 is CASSLSWANTEAFF. In nucleotides, the CDR3 is TGTGCCAGTAGTCTCAGCTGGGCGAACACTGAAGCTTTCTTT.